This T cell receptor (beta chain) was recorded in a study of OX40 agonist ivuxolimab in advanced cancers. Profiled with immunoSEQ multiplex PCR; TCRdb holds only in-frame clones, not every one. The sample carries about 83,000 clones, around 80% recorded once. The V end was cut by 1 base, the J end by 0 bases, with 9 bases between. CDR1 is SEHNR and CDR2 is FQNEAQ in the germline V gene (reference sequence). This CDR3 comprises 15 residues. This rearrangement joins TRBV7-9 to TRBJ1-2; D is possibly TRBD1 (6 bases). This receptor was obtained from an adult with an advanced solid tumor such as melanoma, head and neck, liver or kidney cancer. Sequencing used CD4+ or CD8+ T cells sorted from blood, obtained in a trial of the OX40 agonist ivuxolimab. The CDR3 loop is CASSLVRTANYGYTF. For the CDR3, the DNA is TGTGCCAGCAGCTTAGTCCGGACAGCTAACTATGGCTACACCTTC.